These T cell receptor beta chains were read from a single sample in a study of blood T cell repertoires in COVID-19. Method: immunoSEQ multiplex PCR; TCRdb's copy keeps in-frame clones and lacks some. Seen here are roughly 250,000 clones, around 87% observed once, and the top ten hold about 3.5%. Material for sequencing was PBMCs or T cells enriched from blood (not recorded which). These receptors came from a middle-aged woman with acute COVID-19. CDR3s include the opening cysteine and the closing phenylalanine or tryptophan. A D gene is named only where the DNA matches it firmly. Not every row has a clone size; where given, it reads once, few, many or a size class.

TRBJ1-1 | - | - | TRBV2 | TGTGCCAGCAGGGGGCAGCAGAACACTGAAGCTTTCTTT | CASRGQQNTEAFF
TRBJ1-2 | - | - | TRBV24-1 | TGTGCCACCAGTGATTTCGGCAGGAACTATGGCTACACCTTC | CATSDFGRNYGYTF
TRBJ2-5 | - | - | TRBV18 | TGTGCCAGCTCCCCCGCAGACACTCCCCAAGAGACCCAGTACTTC | CASSPADTPQETQYF
TRBJ1-1 | - | - | TRBV21-1 | TGTGCCACCCGCGGCCTTATGAACACTGAAGCTTTCTTT | CATRGLMNTEAFF
TRBJ1-6 | - | TRBD1 | TRBV3-1/TRBV3-2 | TGTGCCAGCAGCCAACCCGGGACAGGGGGCTCTAATTCACCCCTCCACTTT | CASSQPGTGGSNSPLHF
TRBJ2-3 | - | - | TRBV15 | TGTGCCACCAGCAGAGCGGGAAGGGATACGCAGTATTTT | CATSRAGRDTQYF
TRBJ2-7 | - | - | TRBV14 | TGTGCCAGCAGCCAAGAGTTCGGGGGTTACGAGCAGTACTTC | CASSQEFGGYEQYF
TRBJ1-3 | - | - | TRBV11-3 | TGTGCCAGCAGCTTTTCTTCTGGCAGGGGATCTGGAAACACCATATATTTT | CASSFSSGRGSGNTIYF
TRBJ1-2 | once | - | TRBV2 | TGTGCCAGCAGCCAGGACAACCGGAGCTATGGCTACACCTTC | CASSQDNRSYGYTF
TRBJ2-1 | - | TRBD2 | TRBV2 | TGTGCCAGCAACCCGGGACTAGCTGACTTTGAGCAGTTCTTC | CASNPGLADFEQFF
TRBJ2-1 | - | - | TRBV21-1 | TGTGCCAGCAGCAAAGCGCCCGCTAGCGGGACCTACAATGAGCAGTTCTTC | CASSKAPASGTYNEQFF
TRBJ1-1 | - | - | TRBV4-1 | TGCGCCAGCAGCCAACATTCAGGAAACACTGAAGCTTTCTTT | CASSQHSGNTEAFF
TRBJ2-2 | few | TRBD1 | TRBV25-1 | TGTGCCAGTACTACTACCGGGACAGGGGGCACCGGGGAGCTGTTTTTT | CASTTTGTGGTGELFF
TRBJ2-5 | - | - | TRBV4-1 | TGCGCCAGCAGCCATCGTGGGCAGAACCAAGAGACCCAGTACTTC | CASSHRGQNQETQYF
TRBJ2-1 | - | TRBD1 | TRBV24-1 | TGTGCCACCAGTGATAGGGGACAGACGATCACCGATGAGCAGTTCTTC | CATSDRGQTITDEQFF
TRBJ2-7 | once | TRBD2 | TRBV11-1 | TGTGCCAGCAGCTTGTCTAGCGGTTACGAGCAGTACTTC | CASSLSSGYEQYF